This T cell receptor beta chain was sequenced for a study of blood T cell repertoires in COVID-19. Across the whole study: The study drew acute and convalescent COVID-19 samples from the United States, Italy and Spain. From T cells, B-cell-depleted T cells, or PBMCs came the material, which was cDNA or gDNA.

In the authors' methods: Amplification of reference gene primers provided the estimated nucleated cell counts. The data were produced by immunoSEQ multiplex PCR, yet TCRdb's version contains in-frame clones alone and is incomplete. V, J and clone size are taken as reported in that table, and D and trimming were inferred from the DNA itself. The repertoire holds approximately 150,000 clones, with more than 85% as singletons. V lost 8 bases, J lost 3 bases, and 10 bases lay in between. CDR1 is MNHEY, CDR2 SMNVEV, per germline (reference sequence). The CDR3 length is 13 residues. Followed over time, Seattle patients had been enrolled while infection was active.

Sequenced sample: peripheral blood. This sequence was found in a woman older than 75 with COVID-19, enrolled during active disease. The chain links TRBV27 to TRBJ1-4; no definite D call. CDR3 sequence: CASGPFANEKLFF. The CDR3 DNA reads as TGTGCCAGCGGCCCGTTCGCTAATGAAAAACTGTTTTTT.